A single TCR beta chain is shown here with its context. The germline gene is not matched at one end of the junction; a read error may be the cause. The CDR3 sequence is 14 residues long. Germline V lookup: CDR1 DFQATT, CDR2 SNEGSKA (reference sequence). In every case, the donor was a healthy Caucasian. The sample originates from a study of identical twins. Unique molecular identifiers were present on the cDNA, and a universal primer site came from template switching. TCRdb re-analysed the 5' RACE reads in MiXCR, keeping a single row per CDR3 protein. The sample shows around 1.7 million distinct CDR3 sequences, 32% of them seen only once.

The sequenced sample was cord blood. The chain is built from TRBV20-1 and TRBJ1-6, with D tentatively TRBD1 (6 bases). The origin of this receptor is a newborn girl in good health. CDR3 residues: CGAPDSSYNSPLHF. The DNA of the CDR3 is TGCGGTGCCCCGGACAGCTCCTATAATTCACCCCTCCACTTT.